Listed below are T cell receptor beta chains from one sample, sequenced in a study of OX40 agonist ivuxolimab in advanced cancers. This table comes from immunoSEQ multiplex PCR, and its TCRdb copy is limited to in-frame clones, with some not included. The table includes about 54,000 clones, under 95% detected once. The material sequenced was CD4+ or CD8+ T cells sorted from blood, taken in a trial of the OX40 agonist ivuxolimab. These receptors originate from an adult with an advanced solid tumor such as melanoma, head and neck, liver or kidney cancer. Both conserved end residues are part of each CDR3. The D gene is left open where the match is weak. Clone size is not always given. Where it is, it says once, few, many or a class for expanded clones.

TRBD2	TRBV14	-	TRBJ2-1	CASSRTAGLSYNEQFF	TGTGCCAGCAGCCGCACAGCGGGACTATCCTACAATGAGCAGTTCTTC
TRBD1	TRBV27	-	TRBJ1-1	CASSSLATGYTEAFF	TGTGCCAGCAGTTCCCTCGCGACAGGGTACACTGAAGCTTTCTTT
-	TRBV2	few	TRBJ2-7	CASSEAVGTYEQYF	TGTGCCAGCAGTGAAGCGGTGGGGACCTACGAGCAGTACTTC
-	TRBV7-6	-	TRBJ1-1	CASSLPAEGLTEAFF	TGTGCCAGCAGCTTACCCGCCGAGGGGCTCACTGAAGCTTTCTTT
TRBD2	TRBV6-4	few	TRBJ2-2	CASSRLAGDPGELFF	TGTGCCAGCAGCAGACTAGCGGGAGACCCCGGGGAGCTGTTTTTT
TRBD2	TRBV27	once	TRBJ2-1	CASYSRDPGLAGVGYEQFF	TGTGCCAGCTACTCCAGAGACCCGGGACTAGCGGGAGTTGGCTATGAGCAGTTCTTC
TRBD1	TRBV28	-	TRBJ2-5	CASSFRGLQETQYF	TGTGCCAGCAGTTTCAGGGGGCTCCAAGAGACCCAGTACTTC
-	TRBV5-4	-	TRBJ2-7	CASSGGTREQYF	TGTGCCAGCAGCGGGGGTACGAGGGAGCAGTACTTC
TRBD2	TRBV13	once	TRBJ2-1	CASLAGGHSYNEQFF	TGTGCCAGTCTAGCGGGAGGTCATTCCTACAATGAGCAGTTCTTC
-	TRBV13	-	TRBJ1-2	CASSDGSGYTF	TGTGCCAGCAGTGACGGATCTGGCTACACCTTC
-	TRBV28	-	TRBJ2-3	CASSSTGWASTDTQYF	TGTGCCAGCAGTTCCACAGGATGGGCTAGCACAGATACGCAGTATTTT
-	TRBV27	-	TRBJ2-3	CASSFGGYLTDTQYF	TGTGCCAGCAGTTTCGGGGGATACCTCACAGATACGCAGTATTTT
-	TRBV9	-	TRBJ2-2	CASSGGKTGELFF	TGTGCCAGCAGCGGAGGGAAAACCGGGGAGCTGTTTTTT
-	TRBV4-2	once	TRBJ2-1	CASSQESAGPQDEQFF	TGTGCCAGCAGCCAAGAATCCGCGGGCCCCCAGGATGAGCAGTTCTTC
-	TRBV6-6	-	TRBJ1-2	CATASTDFYGYTF	TGTGCCACCGCGTCGACGGACTTCTATGGCTACACCTTC
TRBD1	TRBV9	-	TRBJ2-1	CASSDQMTGQGVNEQFF	TGTGCCAGCAGCGACCAGATGACGGGACAGGGAGTCAATGAGCAGTTCTTC
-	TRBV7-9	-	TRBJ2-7	CASSIDGYEQYF	TGTGCCAGCAGCATAGACGGCTACGAGCAGTACTTC
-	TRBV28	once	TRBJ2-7	CASNDPRYEQYF	TGTGCCAGCAATGACCCTCGCTACGAGCAGTACTTC
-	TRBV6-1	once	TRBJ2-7	CASSLRQGPTYEQYF	TGTGCCAGCAGTTTGAGGCAGGGGCCGACCTACGAGCAGTACTTC
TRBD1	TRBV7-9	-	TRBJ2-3	CASSFGTASTDTQYF	TGTGCCAGCAGCTTCGGGACAGCAAGCACAGATACGCAGTATTTT
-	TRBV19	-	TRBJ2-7	CASSPSSPYEQYF	TGTGCCAGTAGCCCGAGTTCGCCCTACGAGCAGTACTTC
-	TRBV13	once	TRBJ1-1	CASSLASVQGNTEAFF	TGTGCCAGCAGCTTAGCCTCCGTACAGGGTAACACTGAAGCTTTCTTT
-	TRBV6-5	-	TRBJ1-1	CASSLGGNTEAFF	TGTGCCAGCAGTTTAGGAGGGAACACTGAAGCTTTCTTT
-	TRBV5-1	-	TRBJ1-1	CASSPPRGVDTEAFF	TGCGCCAGCAGCCCGCCGAGGGGCGTCGACACTGAAGCTTTCTTT
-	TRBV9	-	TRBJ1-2	CASSPGQHPNYGYTF	TGTGCCAGCAGCCCGGGACAACACCCTAACTATGGCTACACCTTC
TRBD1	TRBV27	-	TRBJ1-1	CASSQGTGFPNTEAFF	TGTGCCAGCAGTCAAGGGACAGGGTTTCCGAACACTGAAGCTTTCTTT
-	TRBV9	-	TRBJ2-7	CASSVGEEQYF	TGTGCCAGCAGCGTAGGAGAGGAGCAGTACTTC
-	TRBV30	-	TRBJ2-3	CAWSSEGTDTQYF	TGTGCCTGGTCTAGCGAAGGCACAGATACGCAGTATTTT
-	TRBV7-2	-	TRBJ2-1	CASSWRESSYNEQFF	TGTGCCAGCAGCTGGCGGGAAAGCTCCTACAATGAGCAGTTCTTC
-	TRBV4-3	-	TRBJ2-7	CASSLNSGSSYEQYF	TGCGCCAGCAGCCTGAATTCAGGCAGCTCCTACGAGCAGTACTTC
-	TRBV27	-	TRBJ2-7	CASRTADGGSSYEQYF	TGTGCCAGCAGGACTGCCGACGGGGGAAGCTCCTACGAGCAGTACTTC
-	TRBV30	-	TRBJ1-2	CAWVGLHRTNYGYTF	TGTGCCTGGGTGGGACTACACCGGACTAACTATGGCTACACCTTC
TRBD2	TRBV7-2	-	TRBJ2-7	CASSLPLAGGYPFKGQYF	TGTGCCAGCAGCTTACCTCTAGCGGGAGGCTACCCCTTTAAAGGGCAGTACTTC
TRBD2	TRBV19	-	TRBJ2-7	CASSIIREGEQYF	TGTGCCAGTAGTATAATTAGGGAGGGCGAGCAGTACTTC
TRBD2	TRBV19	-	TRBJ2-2	CASMAGTRGAGELFF	TGTGCCAGTATGGCCGGGACTAGGGGGGCCGGGGAGCTGTTTTTT
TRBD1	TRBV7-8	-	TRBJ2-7	CASSYLQGPTSGQYF	TGTGCCAGCAGCTACTTACAGGGGCCAACATCGGGGCAGTACTTC
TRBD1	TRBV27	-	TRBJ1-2	CASRLTGGQRDGYTF	TGTGCCAGCAGACTGACAGGGGGCCAGAGGGATGGCTACACCTTC
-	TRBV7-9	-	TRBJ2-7	CASSLSLTGEQYF	TGTGCCAGCAGCTTATCTCTAACTGGGGAGCAGTACTTC
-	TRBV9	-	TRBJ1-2	CASSPSMGSYGYTF	TGTGCCAGCAGCCCAAGCATGGGGTCCTATGGCTACACCTTC
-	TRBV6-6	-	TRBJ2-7	CASSYSRQQYF	TGTGCCAGCAGTTACTCGAGACAGCAGTACTTC
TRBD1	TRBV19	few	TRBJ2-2	CASSIRDRERPNTGELFF	TGTGCCAGTAGTATAAGGGACAGGGAACGCCCGAACACCGGGGAGCTGTTTTTT
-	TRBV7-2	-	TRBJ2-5	CASSLVEGVETQYF	TGTGCCAGCAGCTTAGTAGAAGGGGTGGAGACCCAGTACTTC
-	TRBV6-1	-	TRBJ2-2	CASSEDPGELFF	TGTGCCAGCAGTGAAGATCCCGGGGAGCTGTTTTTT
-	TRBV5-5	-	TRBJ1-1	CASSLEVQGYTEAFF	TGTGCCAGCAGCTTGGAGGTCCAGGGGTACACTGAAGCTTTCTTT
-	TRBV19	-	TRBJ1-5	CASSIILSGNQPQHF	TGTGCCAGTAGTATAATCCTATCTGGCAATCAGCCCCAGCATTTT